This T cell receptor (beta chain) was documented in a study of T cells after yellow fever vaccination. A word on this clonotype: As yet, its antigen is unknown.

CDR1 is LGHNT and CDR2 is FRNRAP in the germline V gene. V shed 5 bases and J 10 bases; nucleotides not matched to a gene: 18. This CDR3 has 17 amino acids. One entry per CDR3 protein results from TCRdb running MiXCR on the 5' RACE reads. The sample contains 450,000 to 600,000 distinct CDR3 sequences, roughly 17% of which appear only once. Study outcomes and limitations: The booster response re-showed most primary clones: about 96% CD4, about 89% CD8.

The chain uses TRBV12-5 and TRBJ2-1; 9 bases agree with TRBD1. The sequencing here drew on PBMCs, taken 5 to 6 days after the first yellow fever vaccination. The sequence was collected from a man in his late teens or twenties who received the YFV17D yellow fever vaccine. The DNA for the CDR3 is TGTGCTAGTGGTCTCCCCGGCCCCGGGACAGGGCTAATGGAGCAGTTCTTC. Translated, it gives CASGLPGPGTGLMEQFF.